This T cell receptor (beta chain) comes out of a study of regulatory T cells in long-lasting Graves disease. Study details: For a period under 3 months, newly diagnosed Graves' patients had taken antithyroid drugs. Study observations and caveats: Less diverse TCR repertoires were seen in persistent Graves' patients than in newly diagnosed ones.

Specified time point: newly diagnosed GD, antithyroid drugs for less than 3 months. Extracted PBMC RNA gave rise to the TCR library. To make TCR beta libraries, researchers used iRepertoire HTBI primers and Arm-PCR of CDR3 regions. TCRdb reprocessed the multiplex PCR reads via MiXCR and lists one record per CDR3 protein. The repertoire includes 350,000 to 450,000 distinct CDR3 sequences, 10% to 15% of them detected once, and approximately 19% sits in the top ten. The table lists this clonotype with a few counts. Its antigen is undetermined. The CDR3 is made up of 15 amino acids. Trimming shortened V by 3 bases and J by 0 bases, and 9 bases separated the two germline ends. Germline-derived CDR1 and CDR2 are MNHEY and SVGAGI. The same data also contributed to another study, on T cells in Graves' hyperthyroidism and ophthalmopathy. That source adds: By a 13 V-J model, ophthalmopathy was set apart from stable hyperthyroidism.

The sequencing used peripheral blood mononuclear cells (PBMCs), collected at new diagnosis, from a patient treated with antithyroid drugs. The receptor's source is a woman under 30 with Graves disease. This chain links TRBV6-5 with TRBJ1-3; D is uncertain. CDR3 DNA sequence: TGTGCCAGCAGTTATCCGCATAGCTCTGGAAACACCATATATTTT. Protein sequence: CASSYPHSSGNTIYF.